These T cell receptor beta chains were read from a single sample in a study of cytomegalovirus exposure and HLA in healthy donors. Clones were read by immunoSEQ multiplex PCR, and TCRdb kept only the in-frame ones, dropping some. The sample carries some 33,000 clones, roughly 60% recorded once. Material: PBMCs. These TCRs come from a man in his fifties or sixties in good health and CMV-seropositive. Both conserved end residues are trimmed from each CDR3.

v_call	j_call	cdr3_aa
TRBV7-8	TRBJ2-7	ASSQRAASYEQY
TRBV28	TRBJ1-2	ASSLYDRGYTAANYGYT
TRBV28	TRBJ1-4	ASSLSDEKLF
TRBV30	TRBJ2-1	AWSEVIAGGPYEQF
TRBV7-2	TRBJ1-1	ASSLNRGDTEAF
TRBV10-1	TRBJ2-1	ASSAEPGGLGNEQF
TRBV28	TRBJ1-4	VVGRDEKLF
TRBV5-4	TRBJ2-3	ASSGTGSRTDTQY
TRBV6-5	TRBJ2-7	ASSYRTGAYEQY
TRBV29-1	TRBJ2-5	SALWGRETQY
TRBV7-2	TRBJ2-5	ASSSRGQGAETQY
TRBV28	TRBJ2-5	ASSLLRDGAETQY
TRBV7-8	TRBJ2-3	ASSPGGASTDTQY
TRBV5-1	TRBJ2-7	ASRLADREVLEQY
TRBV28	TRBJ2-3	ASSSGLVGTQY
TRBV6-6	TRBJ1-1	ASSYSEGTGTEAF
TRBV9	TRBJ2-2	ASSVVGAAGELF
TRBV9	TRBJ2-3	ASSVGSSGSTDTQY
TRBV7-8	TRBJ2-1	ASSLGRGGKNEQF
TRBV7-9	TRBJ2-5	ASSPVWEETQY
TRBV28	TRBJ1-2	ASTEGRYYGYT
TRBV6-6	TRBJ2-5	ASSYSPRQETQY
TRBV5-6	TRBJ1-4	ASSSRDIHNEKLF
TRBV6-5	TRBJ2-7	ASSFSGPSDYEQY
TRBV27	TRBJ1-2	ASSLRGSYGYT
TRBV19	TRBJ1-5	ASGLRQPQH
TRBV7-9	TRBJ1-1	ASSLALPNTEAF
TRBV29-1	TRBJ2-2	SARGWYSTEEAGELF
TRBV5-1	TRBJ2-1	ASSISGSSYNEQF
TRBV29-1	TRBJ2-5	SVARLARQETQY
TRBV6-1	TRBJ1-5	ASSADRDQPQH
TRBV19	TRBJ1-2	ASSTGRVGYT